This T cell receptor beta chain was sequenced during a study of regulatory T cells in long-lasting Graves disease. Libraries of TCR beta came from iRepertoire HTBI primers plus Arm-PCR of CDR3 regions. TCRdb re-called the multiplex PCR reads with MiXCR, one entry per CDR3 protein. The sample holds 360,000 or so distinct CDR3 sequences, around 17% seen once. The germline V gene encodes CDR1 MNHNS and CDR2 SASEGT. The V gene end was trimmed by 5 bases and the J gene end by 5 bases; junction bases not matched to a gene: 7. The CDR3 spans 17 residues. Time point denoted: newly diagnosed GD, antithyroid drugs for less than 3 months. After RNA was extracted from PBMCs, the TCR library was made from it. The same sample was also used in a study of T cells in Graves' hyperthyroidism and ophthalmopathy.

The source material was peripheral blood mononuclear cells (PBMCs), sampled at new diagnosis, from a patient treated with antithyroid drugs. The gene calls are TRBV6-1 and TRBJ2-3; the match to TRBD2 covers 16 bases. This receptor was taken from a man aged 35-49 years with Graves disease. In nucleotides, the CDR3 is TGTGCCAGCAGTACCCCGGGACTAGCGGGGGGGCTAGATACGCAGTATTTT. As protein: CASSTPGLAGGLDTQYF.